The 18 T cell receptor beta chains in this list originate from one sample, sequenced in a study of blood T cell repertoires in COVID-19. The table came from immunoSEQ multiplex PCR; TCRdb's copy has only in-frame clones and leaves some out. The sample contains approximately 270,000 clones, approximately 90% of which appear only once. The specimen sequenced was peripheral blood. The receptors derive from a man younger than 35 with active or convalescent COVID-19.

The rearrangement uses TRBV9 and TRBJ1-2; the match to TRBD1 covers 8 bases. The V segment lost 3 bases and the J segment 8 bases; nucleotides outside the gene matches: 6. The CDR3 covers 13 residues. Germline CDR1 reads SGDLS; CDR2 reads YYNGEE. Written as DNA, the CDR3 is TGTGCCAGCAGCGGAACAGGGGGGAACGGCTACACCTTC. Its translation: CASSGTGGNGYTF.

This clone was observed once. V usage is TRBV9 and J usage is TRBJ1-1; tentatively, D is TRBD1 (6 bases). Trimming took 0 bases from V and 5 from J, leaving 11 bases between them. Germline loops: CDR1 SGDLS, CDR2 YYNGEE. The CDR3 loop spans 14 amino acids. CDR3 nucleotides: TGTGCCAGCAGCGTAGTTGCCAGGGGTACTGAAGCTTTCTTT. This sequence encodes CASSVVARGTEAFF.

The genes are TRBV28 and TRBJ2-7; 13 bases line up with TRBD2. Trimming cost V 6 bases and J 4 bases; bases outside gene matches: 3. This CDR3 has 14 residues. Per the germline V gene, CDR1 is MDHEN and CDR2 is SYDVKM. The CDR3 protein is CASRPGLAGYEQYF. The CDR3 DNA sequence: TGTGCCAGCAGGCCGGGACTAGCGGGGTACGAGCAGTACTTC.

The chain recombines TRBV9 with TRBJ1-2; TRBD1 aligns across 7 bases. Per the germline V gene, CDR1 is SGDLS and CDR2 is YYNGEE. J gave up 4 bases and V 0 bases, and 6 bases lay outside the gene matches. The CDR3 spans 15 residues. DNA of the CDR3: TGTGCCAGCAGCGTAGGACAGGGCTCTATCTATGGCTACACCTTC. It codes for CASSVGQGSIYGYTF.

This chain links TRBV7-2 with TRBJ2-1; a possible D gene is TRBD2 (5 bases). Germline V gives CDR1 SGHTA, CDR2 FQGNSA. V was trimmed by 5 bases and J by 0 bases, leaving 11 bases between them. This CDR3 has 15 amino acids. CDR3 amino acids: CASSPDLSSYNEQFF. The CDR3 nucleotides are TGTGCCAGCAGCCCGGACTTGAGCTCCTACAATGAGCAGTTCTTC.

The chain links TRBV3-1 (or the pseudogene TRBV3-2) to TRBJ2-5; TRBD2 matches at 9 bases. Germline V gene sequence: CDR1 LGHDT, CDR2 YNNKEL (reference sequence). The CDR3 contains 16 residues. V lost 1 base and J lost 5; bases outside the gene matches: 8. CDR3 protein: CASSQVIGSGSETQYF. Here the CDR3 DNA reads TGTGCCAGCAGCCAAGTAATAGGTAGCGGGAGCGAGACCCAGTACTTC.

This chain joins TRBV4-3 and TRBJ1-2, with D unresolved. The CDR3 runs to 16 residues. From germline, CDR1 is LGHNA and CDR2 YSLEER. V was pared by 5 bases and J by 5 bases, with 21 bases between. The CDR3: CASSSQSGGYEYGYTF. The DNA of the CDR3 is TGCGCCAGCAGCTCCCAATCGGGTGGATATGAGTATGGCTACACCTTC.

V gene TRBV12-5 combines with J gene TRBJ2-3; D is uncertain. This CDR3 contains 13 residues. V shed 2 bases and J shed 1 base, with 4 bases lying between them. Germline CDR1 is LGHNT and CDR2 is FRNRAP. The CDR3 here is CASGLSGTDTQYF. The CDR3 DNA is TGTGCTAGTGGTTTGTCGGGCACAGATACGCAGTATTTT.

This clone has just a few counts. The DNA for the CDR3 is TGTGCCAGCAGCTTAGGCGGGACAGGGTACAACAATGAGCAGTTCTTC. Protein product: CASSLGGTGYNNEQFF. The J gene is TRBJ2-1, the V gene TRBV7-8; TRBD1 matches at 9 bases. The CDR3 runs 16 residues. The ends lost 1 base at V and 5 bases at J; junction bases unmatched: 6. Per germline, CDR1 SGHVS and CDR2 FQNEAQ.

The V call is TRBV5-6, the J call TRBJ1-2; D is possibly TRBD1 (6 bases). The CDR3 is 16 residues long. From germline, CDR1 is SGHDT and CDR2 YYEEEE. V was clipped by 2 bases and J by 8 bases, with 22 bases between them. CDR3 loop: CASSLLAGTGRRGYTF. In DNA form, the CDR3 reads TGTGCCAGCAGCTTACTCGCTGGAACAGGGCGGAGGGGCTACACCTTC.

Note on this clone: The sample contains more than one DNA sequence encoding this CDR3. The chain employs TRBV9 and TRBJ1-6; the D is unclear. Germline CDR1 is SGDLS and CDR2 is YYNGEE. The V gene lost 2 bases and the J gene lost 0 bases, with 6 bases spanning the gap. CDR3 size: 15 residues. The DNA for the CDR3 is TGTGCCAGCAGCGTTGGTAGCTCCTATAATTCACCCCTCCACTTT. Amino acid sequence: CASSVGSSYNSPLHF.

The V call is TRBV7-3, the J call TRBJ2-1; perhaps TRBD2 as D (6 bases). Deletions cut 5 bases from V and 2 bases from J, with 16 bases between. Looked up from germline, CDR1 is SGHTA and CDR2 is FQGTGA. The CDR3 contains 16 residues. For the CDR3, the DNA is TGTGCCAGCAGCCCTCGGGAGTTGCCCCCCTACAATGAGCAGTTCTTC. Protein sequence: CASSPRELPPYNEQFF.

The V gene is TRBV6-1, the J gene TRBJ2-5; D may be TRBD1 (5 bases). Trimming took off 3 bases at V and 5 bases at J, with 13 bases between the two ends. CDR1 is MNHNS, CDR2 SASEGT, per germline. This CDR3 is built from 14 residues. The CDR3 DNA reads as TGTGCCAGCAGTGATGGGGCAGGAAGGGAGACCCAGTACTTC. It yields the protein CASSDGAGRETQYF.

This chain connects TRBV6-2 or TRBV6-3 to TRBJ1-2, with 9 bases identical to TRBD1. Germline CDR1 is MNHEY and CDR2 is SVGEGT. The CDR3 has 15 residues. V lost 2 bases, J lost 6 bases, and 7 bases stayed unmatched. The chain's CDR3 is CASSYQTGGRDGYTF. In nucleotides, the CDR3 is TGTGCCAGCAGTTACCAGACAGGGGGAAGGGATGGCTACACCTTC.

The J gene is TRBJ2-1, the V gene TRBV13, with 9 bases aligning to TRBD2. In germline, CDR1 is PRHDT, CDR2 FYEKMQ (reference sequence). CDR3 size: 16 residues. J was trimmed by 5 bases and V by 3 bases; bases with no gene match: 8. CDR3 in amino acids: CASSFSEAGGDNEQFF. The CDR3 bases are TGTGCCAGCAGCTTCTCCGAAGCGGGGGGTGACAATGAGCAGTTCTTC.

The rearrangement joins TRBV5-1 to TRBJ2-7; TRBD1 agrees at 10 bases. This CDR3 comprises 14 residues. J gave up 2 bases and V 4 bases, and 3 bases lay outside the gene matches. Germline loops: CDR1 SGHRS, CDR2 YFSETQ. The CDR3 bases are TGCGCCAGCAGCAAAGACAGGGGGCCCTACGAGCAGTACTTC. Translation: CASSKDRGPYEQYF.

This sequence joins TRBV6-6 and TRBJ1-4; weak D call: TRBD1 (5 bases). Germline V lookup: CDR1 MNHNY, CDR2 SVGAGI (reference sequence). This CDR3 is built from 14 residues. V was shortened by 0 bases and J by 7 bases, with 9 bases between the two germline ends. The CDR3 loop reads CASSYSGVGEKLFF. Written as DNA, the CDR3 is TGTGCCAGCAGTTACTCAGGGGTGGGTGAAAAACTGTTTTTT.

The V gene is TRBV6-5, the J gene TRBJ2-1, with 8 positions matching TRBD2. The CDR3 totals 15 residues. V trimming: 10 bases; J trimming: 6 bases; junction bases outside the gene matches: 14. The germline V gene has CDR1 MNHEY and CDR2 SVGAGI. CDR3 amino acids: CATIIGDGTSNEQFF. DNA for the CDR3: TGTGCCACCATTATAGGGGACGGGACTAGCAATGAGCAGTTCTTC.